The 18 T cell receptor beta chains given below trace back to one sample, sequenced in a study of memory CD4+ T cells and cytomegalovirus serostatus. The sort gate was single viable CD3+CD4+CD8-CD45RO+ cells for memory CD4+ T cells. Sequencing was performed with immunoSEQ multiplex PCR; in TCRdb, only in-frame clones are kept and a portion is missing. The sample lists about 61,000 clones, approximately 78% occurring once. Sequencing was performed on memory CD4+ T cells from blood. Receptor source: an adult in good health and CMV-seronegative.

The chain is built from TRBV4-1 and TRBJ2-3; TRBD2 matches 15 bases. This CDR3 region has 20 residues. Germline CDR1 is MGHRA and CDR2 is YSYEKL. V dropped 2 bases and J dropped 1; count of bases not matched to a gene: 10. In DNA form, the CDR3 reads TGCGCCAGCAGCCAATCGGGACTAGCGGGGGGCCCCGGGGGCACAGATACGCAGTATTTT. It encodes CASSQSGLAGGPGGTDTQYF.

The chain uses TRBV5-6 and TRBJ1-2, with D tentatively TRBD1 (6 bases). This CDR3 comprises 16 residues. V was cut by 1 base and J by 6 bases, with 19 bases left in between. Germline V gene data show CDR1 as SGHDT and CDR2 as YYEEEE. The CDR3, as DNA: TGTGCCAGCAGCTTGTGGGGGCGGGGCAGCTTGGATGGCTACACCTTC. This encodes CASSLWGRGSLDGYTF.

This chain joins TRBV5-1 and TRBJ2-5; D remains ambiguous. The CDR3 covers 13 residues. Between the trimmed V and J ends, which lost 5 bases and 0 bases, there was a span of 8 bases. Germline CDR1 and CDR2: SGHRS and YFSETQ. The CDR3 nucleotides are TGCGCCAGCAGGACCCCACACCAAGAGACCCAGTACTTC. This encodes CASRTPHQETQYF.

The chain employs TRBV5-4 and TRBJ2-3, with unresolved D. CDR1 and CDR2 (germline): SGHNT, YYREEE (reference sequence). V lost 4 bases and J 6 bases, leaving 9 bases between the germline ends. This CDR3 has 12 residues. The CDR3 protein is CASSPGFDTQYF. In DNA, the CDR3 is TGTGCCAGCAGCCCTGGATTCGATACGCAGTATTTT.

The CDR3, as DNA: TGTGCCAGCAGTCGAACTAATGAAAAACTGTTTTTT. Translated: CASSRTNEKLFF. The gene calls are TRBV7-2 and TRBJ1-4; D gene unclear. Per the germline V gene, CDR1 is SGHTA and CDR2 is FQGNSA. V was cut by 6 bases and J by 1 base, with 3 bases left in between. The CDR3 totals 12 residues.

CDR3 in amino acids: CASSLSRQGARTNEKLFF. The CDR3 region has the DNA TGTGCCAGCTCACTTTCGAGGCAGGGGGCGCGAACTAATGAAAAACTGTTTTTT. This chain joins TRBV18 and TRBJ1-4, with 8 bases fitting TRBD1. The V and J ends lost 4 bases and 1 base, in that order; junction bases with no gene match: 11. CDR3 length: 18 amino acids. CDR1 and CDR2 (germline): KGHSH, LQKENI.

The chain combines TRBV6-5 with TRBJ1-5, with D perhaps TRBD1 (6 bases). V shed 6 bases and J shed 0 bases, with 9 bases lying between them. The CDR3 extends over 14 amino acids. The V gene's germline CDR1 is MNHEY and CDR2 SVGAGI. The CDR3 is CASRRTVSNQPQHF. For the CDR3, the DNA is TGTGCCAGCAGAAGGACAGTTAGCAATCAGCCCCAGCATTTT.

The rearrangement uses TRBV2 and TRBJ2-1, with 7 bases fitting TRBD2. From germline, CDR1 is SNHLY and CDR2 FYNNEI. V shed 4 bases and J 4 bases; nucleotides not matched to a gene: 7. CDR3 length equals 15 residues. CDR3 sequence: CASSATRGRYNEQFF. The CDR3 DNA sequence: TGTGCCAGCAGTGCCACGCGGGGGAGATACAATGAGCAGTTCTTC. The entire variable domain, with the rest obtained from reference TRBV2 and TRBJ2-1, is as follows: EPEVTQTPSHQVTQMGQEVILRCVPISNHLYFYWYRQILGQKVEFLVSFYNNEISEKSEIFDDQFSVERPDGSNFTLKIRSTKLEDSAMYFCASSATRGRYNEQFFGPGTRLTVL.

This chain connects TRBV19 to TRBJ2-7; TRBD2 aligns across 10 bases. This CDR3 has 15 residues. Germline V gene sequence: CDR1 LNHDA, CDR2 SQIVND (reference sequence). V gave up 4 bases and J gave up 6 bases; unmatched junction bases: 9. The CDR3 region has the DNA TGTGCCAGTAGTACTAGCGGGAGCGGGGTCCCCGAGCAGTACTTC. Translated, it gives CASSTSGSGVPEQYF.

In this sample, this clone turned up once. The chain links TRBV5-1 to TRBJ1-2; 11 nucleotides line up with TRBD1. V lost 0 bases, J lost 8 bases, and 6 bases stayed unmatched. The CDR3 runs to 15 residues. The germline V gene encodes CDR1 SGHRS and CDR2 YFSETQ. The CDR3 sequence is CASSLVGQGVAGYTF. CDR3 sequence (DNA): TGCGCCAGCAGCTTGGTGGGACAGGGGGTCGCGGGCTACACCTTC.

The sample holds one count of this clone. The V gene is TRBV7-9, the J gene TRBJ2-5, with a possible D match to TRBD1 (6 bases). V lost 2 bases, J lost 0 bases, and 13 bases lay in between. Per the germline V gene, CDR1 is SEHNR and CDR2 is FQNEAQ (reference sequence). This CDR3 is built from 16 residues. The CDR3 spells CASSLRNWTDQETQYF. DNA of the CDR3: TGTGCCAGCAGCTTACGTAACTGGACAGACCAAGAGACCCAGTACTTC. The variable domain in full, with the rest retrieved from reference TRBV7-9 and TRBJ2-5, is DTGVSQNPRHKITKRGQNVTFRCDPISEHNRLYWYRQTLGQGPEFLTYFQNEAQLEKSRLLSDRFSAERPKGSFSTLEIQRTEQGDSAMYLCASSLRNWTDQETQYFGPGTRLLVL.

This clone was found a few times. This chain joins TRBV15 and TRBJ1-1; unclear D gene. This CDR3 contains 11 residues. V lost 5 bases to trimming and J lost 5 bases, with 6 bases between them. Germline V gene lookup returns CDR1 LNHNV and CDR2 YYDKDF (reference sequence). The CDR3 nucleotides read TGTGCCACCAGCTCGCAGACTGAAGCTTTCTTT. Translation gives CATSSQTEAFF.

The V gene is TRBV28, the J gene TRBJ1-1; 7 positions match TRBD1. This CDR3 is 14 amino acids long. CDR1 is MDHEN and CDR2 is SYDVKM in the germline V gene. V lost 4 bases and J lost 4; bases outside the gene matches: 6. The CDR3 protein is CASSSDRVGTEAFF. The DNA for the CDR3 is TGTGCCAGCAGTTCAGACAGGGTTGGCACTGAAGCTTTCTTT.

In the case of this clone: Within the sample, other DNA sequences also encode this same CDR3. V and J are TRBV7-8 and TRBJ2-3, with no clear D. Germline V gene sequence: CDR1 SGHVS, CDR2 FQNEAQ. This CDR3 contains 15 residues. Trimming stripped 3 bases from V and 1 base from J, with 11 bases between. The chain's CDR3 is CASSLNRGGTDTQYF. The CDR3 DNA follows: TGTGCCAGCAGCTTGAATCGAGGTGGCACAGATACGCAGTATTTT.

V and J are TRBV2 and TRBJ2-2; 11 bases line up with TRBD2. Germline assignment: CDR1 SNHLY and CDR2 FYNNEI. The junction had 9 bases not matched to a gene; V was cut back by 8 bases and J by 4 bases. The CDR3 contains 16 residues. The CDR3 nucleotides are TGTGCCAGCCTGGAAGGACTAGCGGGCCTCACCGGGGAGCTGTTTTTT. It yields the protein CASLEGLAGLTGELFF.

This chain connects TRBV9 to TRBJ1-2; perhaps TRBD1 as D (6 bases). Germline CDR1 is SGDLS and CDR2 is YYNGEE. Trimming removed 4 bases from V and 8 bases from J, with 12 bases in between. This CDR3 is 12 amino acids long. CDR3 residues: CASSPTDRGYTF. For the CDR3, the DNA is TGTGCCAGCAGCCCCACGGACAGAGGCTACACCTTC.

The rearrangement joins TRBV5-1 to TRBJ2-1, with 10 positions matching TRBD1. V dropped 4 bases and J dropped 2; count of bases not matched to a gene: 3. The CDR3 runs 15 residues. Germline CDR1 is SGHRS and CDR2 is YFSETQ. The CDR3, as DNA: TGCGCCAGCAGCCAGGGACAGGGGACCTACAATGAGCAGTTCTTC. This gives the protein CASSQGQGTYNEQFF.

CDR3 amino acids: CASTPFPSRNSGNTIYF. The CDR3 DNA follows: TGTGCCAGCACCCCATTCCCCTCCAGAAACTCTGGAAACACCATATATTTT. The gene calls are TRBV28 and TRBJ1-3; D is ambiguous. V was clipped by 7 bases and J by 0 bases, with 19 bases between them. The germline V gene has CDR1 MDHEN and CDR2 SYDVKM. This CDR3 region has 17 residues.